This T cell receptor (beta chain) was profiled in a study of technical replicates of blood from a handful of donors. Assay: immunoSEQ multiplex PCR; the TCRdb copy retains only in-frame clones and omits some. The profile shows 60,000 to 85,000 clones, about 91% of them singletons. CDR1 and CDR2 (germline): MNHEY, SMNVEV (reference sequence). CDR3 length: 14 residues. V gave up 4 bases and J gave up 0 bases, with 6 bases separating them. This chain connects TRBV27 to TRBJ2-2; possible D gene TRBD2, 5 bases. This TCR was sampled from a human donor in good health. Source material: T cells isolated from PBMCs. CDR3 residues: CASSSGTNTGELFF. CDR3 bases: TGTGCCAGCAGTTCCGGGACGAACACCGGGGAGCTGTTTTTT.